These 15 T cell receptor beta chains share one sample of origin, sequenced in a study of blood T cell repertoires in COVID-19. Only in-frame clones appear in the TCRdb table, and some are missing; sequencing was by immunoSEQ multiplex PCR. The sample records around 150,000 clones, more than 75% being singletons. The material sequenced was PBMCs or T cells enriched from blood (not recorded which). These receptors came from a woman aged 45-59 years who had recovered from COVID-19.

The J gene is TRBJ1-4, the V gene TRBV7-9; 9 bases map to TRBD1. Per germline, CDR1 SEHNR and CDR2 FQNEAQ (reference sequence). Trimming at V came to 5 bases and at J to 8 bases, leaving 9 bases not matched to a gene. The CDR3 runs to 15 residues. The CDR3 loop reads CASSPWTGEKEKLFF. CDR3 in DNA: TGTGCCAGCAGCCCCTGGACAGGGGAAAAGGAAAAACTGTTTTTT.

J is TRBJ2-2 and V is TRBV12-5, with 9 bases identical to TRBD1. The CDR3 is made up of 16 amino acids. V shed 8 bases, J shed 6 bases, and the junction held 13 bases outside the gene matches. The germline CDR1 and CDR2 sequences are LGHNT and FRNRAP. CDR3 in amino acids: CASRTDLQGAAGELFF. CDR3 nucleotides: TGTGCTAGTAGGACCGACCTACAGGGGGCGGCCGGGGAGCTGTTTTTT.

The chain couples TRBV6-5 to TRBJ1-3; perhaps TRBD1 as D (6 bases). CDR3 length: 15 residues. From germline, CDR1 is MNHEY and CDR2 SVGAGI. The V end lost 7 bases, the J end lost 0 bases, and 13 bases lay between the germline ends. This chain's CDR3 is CASTADRSSGNTIYF. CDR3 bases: TGTGCCAGCACTGCTGACAGGAGCTCTGGAAACACCATATATTTT.

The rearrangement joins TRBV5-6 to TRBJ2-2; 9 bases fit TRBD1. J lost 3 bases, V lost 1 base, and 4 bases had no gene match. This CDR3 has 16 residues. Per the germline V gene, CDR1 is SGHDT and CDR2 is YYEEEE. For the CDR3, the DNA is TGTGCCAGCAGCTTGTTCGACAGGGGGTACACCGGGGAGCTGTTTTTT. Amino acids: CASSLFDRGYTGELFF.

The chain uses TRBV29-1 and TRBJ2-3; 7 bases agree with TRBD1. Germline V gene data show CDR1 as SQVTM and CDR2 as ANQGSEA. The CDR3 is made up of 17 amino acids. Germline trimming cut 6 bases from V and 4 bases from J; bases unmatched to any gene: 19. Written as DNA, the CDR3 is TGCAGCGTCCGGGAAGTTGGGACAGTTGCCGTTCCAGATACGCAGTATTTT. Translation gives CSVREVGTVAVPDTQYF.

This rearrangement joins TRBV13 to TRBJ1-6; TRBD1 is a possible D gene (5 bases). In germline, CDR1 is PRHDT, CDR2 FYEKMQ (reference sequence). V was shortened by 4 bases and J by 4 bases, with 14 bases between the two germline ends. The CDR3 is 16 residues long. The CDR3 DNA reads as TGTGCCAGCAGCTCCCCGGGGGGGAGTTATAATTCACCCCTCCACTTT. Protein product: CASSSPGGSYNSPLHF.

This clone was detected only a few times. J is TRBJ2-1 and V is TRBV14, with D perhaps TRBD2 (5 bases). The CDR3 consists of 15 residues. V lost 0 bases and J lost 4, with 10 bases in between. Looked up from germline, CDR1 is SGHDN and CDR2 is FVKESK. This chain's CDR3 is CASSQDARVYNEQFF. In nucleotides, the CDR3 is TGTGCCAGCAGCCAAGATGCGAGGGTGTACAATGAGCAGTTCTTC. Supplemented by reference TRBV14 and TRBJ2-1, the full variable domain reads EAGVTQFPSHSVIEKGQTVTLRCDPISGHDNLYWYRRVMGKEIKFLLHFVKESKQDESGMPNNRFLAERTGGTYSTLKVQPAELEDSGVYFCASSQDARVYNEQFFGPGTRLTVL.

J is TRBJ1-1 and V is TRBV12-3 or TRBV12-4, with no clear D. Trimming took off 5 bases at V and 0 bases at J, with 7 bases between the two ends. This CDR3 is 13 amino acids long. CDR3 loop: CASSLGLNTEAFF. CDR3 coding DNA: TGTGCCAGCAGTCTGGGCCTGAACACTGAAGCTTTCTTT.

As DNA, the CDR3 is TGTGCCACTGGGGCGGGGCGGGGGCCTTCCTACGAGCAGTACTTC. It yields the protein CATGAGRGPSYEQYF. V usage is TRBV5-4 and J usage is TRBJ2-7; D perhaps matches TRBD2 (7 bases). The CDR3 is made up of 15 amino acids. Germline CDR1 SGHNT, CDR2 YYREEE (reference sequence). Trimming removed 9 bases from V and 1 base from J, with 20 bases in between.

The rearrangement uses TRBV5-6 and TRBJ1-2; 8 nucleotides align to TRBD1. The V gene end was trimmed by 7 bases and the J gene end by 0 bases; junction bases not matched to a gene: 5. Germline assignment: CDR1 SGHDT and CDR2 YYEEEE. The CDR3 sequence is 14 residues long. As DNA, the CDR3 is TGTGCCAGCGGGACAGGCAACACTAACTATGGCTACACCTTC. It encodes CASGTGNTNYGYTF.

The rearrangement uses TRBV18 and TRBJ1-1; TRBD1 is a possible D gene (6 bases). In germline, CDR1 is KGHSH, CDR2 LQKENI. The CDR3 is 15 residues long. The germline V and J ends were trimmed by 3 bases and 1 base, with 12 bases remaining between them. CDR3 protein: CASSPNRGGNTEAFF. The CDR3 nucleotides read TGTGCCAGCTCACCTAATAGGGGGGGGAACACTGAAGCTTTCTTT.

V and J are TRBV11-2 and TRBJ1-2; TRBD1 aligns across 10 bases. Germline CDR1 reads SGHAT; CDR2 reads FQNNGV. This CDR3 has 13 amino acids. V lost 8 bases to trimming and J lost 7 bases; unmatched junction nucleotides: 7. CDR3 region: CASSRDRGSGYTF. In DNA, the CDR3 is TGTGCCAGCTCCCGGGACAGGGGAAGTGGCTACACCTTC.

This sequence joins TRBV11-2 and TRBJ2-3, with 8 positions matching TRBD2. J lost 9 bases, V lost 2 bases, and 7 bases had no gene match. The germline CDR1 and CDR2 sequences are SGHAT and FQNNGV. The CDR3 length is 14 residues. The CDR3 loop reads CASSLSRGGSTQYF. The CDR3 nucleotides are TGTGCCAGCAGCTTATCCCGGGGGGGCTCAACGCAGTATTTT. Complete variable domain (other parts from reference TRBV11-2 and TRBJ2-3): EAGVAQSPRYKIIEKRQSVAFWCNPISGHATLYWYQQILGQGPKLLIQFQNNGVVDDSQLPKDRFSAERLKGVDSTLKIQPAKLEDSAVYLCASSLSRGGSTQYFGPGTRLTVL.

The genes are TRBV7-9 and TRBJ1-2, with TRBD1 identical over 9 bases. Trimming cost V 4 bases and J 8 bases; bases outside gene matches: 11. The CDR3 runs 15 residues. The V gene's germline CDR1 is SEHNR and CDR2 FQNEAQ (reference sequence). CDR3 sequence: CASSSGGTGRSGYTF. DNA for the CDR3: TGTGCCAGCAGCTCAGGAGGGACAGGGAGGAGCGGCTACACCTTC.

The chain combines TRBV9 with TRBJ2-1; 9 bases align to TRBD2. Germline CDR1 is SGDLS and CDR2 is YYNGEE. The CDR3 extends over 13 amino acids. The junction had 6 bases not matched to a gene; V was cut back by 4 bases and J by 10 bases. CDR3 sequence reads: CASSINLAGEQFF. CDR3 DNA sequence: TGTGCCAGCAGCATAAACCTAGCGGGGGAGCAGTTCTTC.